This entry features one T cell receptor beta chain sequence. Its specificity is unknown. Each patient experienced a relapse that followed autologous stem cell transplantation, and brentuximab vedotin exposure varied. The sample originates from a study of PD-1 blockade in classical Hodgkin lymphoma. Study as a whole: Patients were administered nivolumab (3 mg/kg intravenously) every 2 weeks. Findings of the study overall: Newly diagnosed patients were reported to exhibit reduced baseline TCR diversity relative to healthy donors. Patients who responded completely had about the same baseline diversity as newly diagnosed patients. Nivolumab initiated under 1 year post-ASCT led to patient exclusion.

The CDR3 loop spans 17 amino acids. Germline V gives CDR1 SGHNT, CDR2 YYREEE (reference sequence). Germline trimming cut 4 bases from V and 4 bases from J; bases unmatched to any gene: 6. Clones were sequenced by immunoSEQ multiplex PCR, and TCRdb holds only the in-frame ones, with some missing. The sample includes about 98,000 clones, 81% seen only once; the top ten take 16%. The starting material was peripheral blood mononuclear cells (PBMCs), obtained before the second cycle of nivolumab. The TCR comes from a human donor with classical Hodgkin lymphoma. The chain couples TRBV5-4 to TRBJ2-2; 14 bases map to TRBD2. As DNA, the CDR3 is TGTGCCAGCAGCACGGGACTAGCGGGAGTTAGCACCGGGGAGCTGTTTTTT. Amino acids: CASSTGLAGVSTGELFF.